The TCR beta chain under discussion was sequenced for a study of blood T cell repertoires in COVID-19. Study-wide background: The study drew acute and convalescent COVID-19 samples from the United States, Italy and Spain. T cells, B-cell-depleted T cells, or PBMCs provided the cDNA or gDNA that served as material.

Original methodology: Reference gene primers were amplified, and this amplification served to estimate nucleated cell counts. Repertoires were generated with immunoSEQ multiplex PCR, while TCRdb's copy carries only in-frame clones and drops some. That table supplies the V and J calls and clone size; D and trimming were determined from the DNA. The profile covers under 150,000 clones, with over 75% appearing a single time and under 3.5% taken by the ten largest. This CDR3 region has 18 residues. Trimming cost V 7 bases and J 10 bases; bases outside gene matches: 23. Germline V CDR1 and CDR2: MDHEN, SYDVKM.

Source material: peripheral blood. The clonotype was recovered from a woman aged 55-70 years with active COVID-19. This chain uses TRBV28 with TRBJ2-1, with 9 bases fitting TRBD2. The CDR3 here is CASIRGGLVAGERGEQFF. In DNA, the CDR3 is TGTGCCAGCATCCGGGGGGGGTTGGTAGCGGGAGAGAGAGGCGAGCAGTTCTTC.